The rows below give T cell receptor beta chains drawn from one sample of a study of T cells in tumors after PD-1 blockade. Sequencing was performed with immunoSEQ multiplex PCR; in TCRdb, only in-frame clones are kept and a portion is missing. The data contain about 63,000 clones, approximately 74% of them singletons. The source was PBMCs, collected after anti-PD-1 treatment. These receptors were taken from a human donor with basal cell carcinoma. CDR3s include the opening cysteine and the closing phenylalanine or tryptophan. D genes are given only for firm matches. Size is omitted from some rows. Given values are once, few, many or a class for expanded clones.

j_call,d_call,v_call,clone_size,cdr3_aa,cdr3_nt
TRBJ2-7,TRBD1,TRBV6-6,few,CASSYQGQPLSYEQYF,TGTGCCAGCAGTTACCAGGGACAGCCACTTTCCTACGAGCAGTACTTC
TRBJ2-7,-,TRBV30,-,CAWSRGPSSYEQYF,TGTGCCTGGAGTCGGGGACCTAGCTCCTACGAGCAGTACTTC
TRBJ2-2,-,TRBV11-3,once,CASSPTSIDTGELFF,TGTGCCAGCAGCCCCACTAGCATCGACACCGGGGAGCTGTTTTTT
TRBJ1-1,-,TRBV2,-,CASSLRGQGNTEAFF,TGTGCCAGCAGCCTACGAGGTCAGGGGAACACTGAAGCTTTCTTT
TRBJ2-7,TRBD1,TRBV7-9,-,CASSGGDRAYEQYF,TGTGCCAGCAGCGGTGGGGACAGGGCCTACGAGCAGTACTTC
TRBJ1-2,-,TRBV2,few,CASPQGGRYYGYTF,TGTGCCAGTCCACAGGGTGGACGGTACTATGGCTACACCTTC
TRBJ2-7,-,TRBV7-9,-,CASSHARGDLEYEQYF,TGTGCCAGCAGCCACGCTAGGGGGGACCTGGAATACGAGCAGTACTTC
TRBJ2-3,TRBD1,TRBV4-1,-,CASSQGQTTDTQYF,TGCGCCAGCAGCCAGGGACAGACCACAGATACGCAGTATTTT
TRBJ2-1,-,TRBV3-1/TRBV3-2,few,CASSQENREGEQFF,TGTGCCAGCAGCCAAGAAAATCGAGAAGGTGAGCAGTTCTTC
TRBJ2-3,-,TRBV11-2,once,CASSSRGGTGLGTDTQYF,TGTGCCAGCAGCTCTCGGGGCGGCACCGGATTGGGCACAGATACGCAGTATTTT
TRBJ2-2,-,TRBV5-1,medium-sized,CASSGTAGPTGELFF,TGCGCCAGCAGCGGAACCGCAGGACCCACCGGGGAGCTGTTTTTT
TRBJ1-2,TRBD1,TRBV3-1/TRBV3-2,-,CASSPMGTGRGYTF,TGTGCCAGCAGCCCGATGGGGACAGGGAGAGGCTACACCTTC
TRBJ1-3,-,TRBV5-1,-,CASSPDVGNTIYF,TGCGCCAGCAGCCCGGACGTTGGAAACACCATATATTTT
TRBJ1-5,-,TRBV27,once,CASSWTEPSNQPQHF,TGTGCCAGCAGTTGGACAGAACCTAGCAATCAGCCCCAGCATTTT
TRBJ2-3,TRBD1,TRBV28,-,CASSYGGTGLSSTDTQYF,TGTGCCAGCAGTTATGGAGGGACAGGACTCTCTAGCACAGATACGCAGTATTTT
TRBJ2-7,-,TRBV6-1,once,CASSEFRYEQYF,TGTGCCAGCAGTGAATTCAGGTACGAGCAGTACTTC
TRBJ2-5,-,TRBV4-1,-,CASSQDGQGLETQYF,TGCGCCAGCAGCCAAGATGGCCAGGGTTTGGAGACCCAGTACTTC
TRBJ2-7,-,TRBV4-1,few,CASSQHREGGYEQYF,TGCGCCAGCAGCCAACACAGGGAGGGAGGCTACGAGCAGTACTTC
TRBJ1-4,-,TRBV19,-,CASSDNEKLFF,TGTGCCAGTAGCGACAATGAAAAACTGTTTTTT
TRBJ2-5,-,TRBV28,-,CASSPRGRQETQYF,TGTGCCAGCAGTCCCCGGGGCCGCCAAGAGACCCAGTACTTC
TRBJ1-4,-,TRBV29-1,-,CSAGDERWGEKLFF,TGCAGCGCTGGAGACGAGAGGTGGGGAGAAAAACTGTTTTTT
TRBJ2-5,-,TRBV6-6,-,CASSYTTAETQYF,TGTGCCAGCAGTTATACGACAGCGGAGACCCAGTACTTC
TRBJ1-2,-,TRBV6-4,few,CASRGQSYGYTF,TGTGCCAGCCGCGGACAGAGTTATGGCTACACCTTC
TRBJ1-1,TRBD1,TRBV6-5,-,CASDSGAGGTEAFF,TGTGCCAGCGATTCAGGGGCAGGGGGCACTGAAGCTTTCTTT
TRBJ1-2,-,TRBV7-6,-,CASSDIRRVASGDGYTF,TGTGCCAGCAGCGATATCCGACGCGTAGCTAGTGGAGATGGCTACACCTTC
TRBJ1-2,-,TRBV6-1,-,CASSEWLGGYTF,TGTGCCAGCAGTGAATGGCTCGGTGGCTACACCTTC
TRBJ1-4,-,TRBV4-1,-,CASSQEEGPANEKLFF,TGCGCCAGCAGCCAAGAAGAGGGGCCGGCTAATGAAAAACTGTTTTTT
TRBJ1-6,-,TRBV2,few,CASSEAGGGNSPLHF,TGTGCCAGCAGTGAAGCTGGGGGTGGTAATTCACCCCTCCACTTT
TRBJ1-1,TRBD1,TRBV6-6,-,CASSPSDRGRNTEAFF,TGTGCCAGCAGTCCGTCCGACAGGGGTCGGAACACTGAAGCTTTCTTT
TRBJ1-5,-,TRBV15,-,CATSSASGGNQPQHF,TGTGCCACCAGCAGCGCCTCCGGGGGAAATCAGCCCCAGCATTTT
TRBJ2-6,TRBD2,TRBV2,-,CASSELLAGGAGANVLTF,TGTGCCAGCAGTGAACTTCTTGCGGGGGGAGCGGGGGCCAACGTCCTGACTTTC
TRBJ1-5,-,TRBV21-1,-,CASSKARQGSNPPQHF,TGTGCCAGCAGCAAAGCTAGACAGGGTAGCAATCCGCCCCAGCATTTT
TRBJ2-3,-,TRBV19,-,CASRPTWGGTDTQYF,TGTGCCAGCCGTCCCACATGGGGGGGCACAGATACGCAGTATTTT
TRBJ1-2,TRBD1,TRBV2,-,CASRDRGPNYGYTF,TGTGCCAGCAGGGACAGGGGGCCTAACTATGGCTACACCTTC
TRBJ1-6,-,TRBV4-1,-,CASSQDEGSSYNSPLHF,TGCGCCAGCAGCCAAGATGAGGGAAGCTCCTATAATTCACCCCTCCACTTT
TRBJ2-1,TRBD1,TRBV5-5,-,CASSVQGAPYNEQFF,TGTGCCAGCAGCGTACAGGGGGCCCCCTACAATGAGCAGTTCTTC
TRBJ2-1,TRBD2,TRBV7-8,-,CASSRSGGGSIYNEQFF,TGTGCCAGCAGCCGTAGCGGGGGGGGTTCTATCTACAATGAGCAGTTCTTC
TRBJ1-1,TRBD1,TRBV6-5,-,CASSYSQGAEAFF,TGTGCCAGCAGTTACTCCCAGGGGGCTGAAGCTTTCTTT
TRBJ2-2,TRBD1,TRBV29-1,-,CSVRQGKAGELFF,TGCAGCGTAAGACAGGGAAAAGCCGGGGAGCTGTTTTTT
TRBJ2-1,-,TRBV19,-,CASSRALGRHEQFF,TGTGCCAGTAGTAGGGCCCTCGGAAGACATGAGCAGTTCTTC
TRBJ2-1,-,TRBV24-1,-,CATSDGSVSYNEQFF,TGTGCCACCAGTGACGGATCGGTCTCCTACAATGAGCAGTTCTTC
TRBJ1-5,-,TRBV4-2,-,CASSQEWAGSQPQHF,TGTGCCAGCAGCCAAGAATGGGCAGGGAGTCAGCCCCAGCATTTT